This T cell receptor (beta chain) came from a study of spatial heterogeneity in lung cancer. TCRdb analysed the 5' RACE reads with MiXCR anew, one entry per CDR3 protein. The data hold 20,000 to 25,000 distinct CDR3 sequences, with nearly 6.5% observed a single time. The CDR3 extends over 15 amino acids. Looked up from germline, CDR1 is ENHRY and CDR2 is SYGVKD. With V trimmed by 5 bases and J by 4 bases, 5 bases remained unmatched. This clonotype is medium-sized (0.01 to 0.1%) within its sample. What it recognizes is unknown. Study-wide findings and caveats: The number of expanded tumor alpha and beta chains correlated with mutation number.

The sample's time point: sample taken at primary tumor resection. Samples came from 72 TRACERx patients with untreated early-stage lung cancer. In each case, whole RNA from tumor, nontumor lung or frozen PBMC was sequenced unsorted. The TCR comes from a male donor with early-stage non-small cell lung cancer. The material was lung tumor tissue, obtained at surgery. The rearrangement uses TRBV10-3 and TRBJ2-1; TRBD2 matches 10 bases. The DNA of the CDR3 is TGTGCCATCAGTTTTGGACTAGCGGAGTACAATGAGCAGTTCTTC. It codes for CAISFGLAEYNEQFF.